A single sample gave rise to the 13 T cell receptor beta chains below, sequenced in a study of T cells expressing NK-cell markers (dated by TCRdb to between 2020 and 2021). Libraries were built with 5' RACE. The sequencer listed for this sample is Illumina HiSeq 2000. TCRdb reprocessed the public reads and reports one entry per CDR3 protein sequence, without DNA. The table held for this sample gives approximately 460,000 distinct CDR3 sequences. The leading ten clones occupy about 7.1% of the sample. Source material: blood T cells: a sorted CD56 or NKG2C T cell subset, CD4+ or CD8+ T cells, or bulk PBMC T cells (not recorded which). These receptors came from a woman between 18 and 75 years old in good health.

The CDR3 sequence: CASSLDSGQFF. This chain connects TRBV18 to TRBJ2-1; TCRdb reports TRBD2, a call that lacks DNA to check it against. Germline V gives CDR1 KGHSH, CDR2 LQKENI. The CDR3 is 11 residues long. Full variable domain (outside the CDR3, taken from reference TRBV18 and TRBJ2-1): NAGVMQNPRHLVRRRGQEARLRCSPMKGHSHVYWYRQLPEEGLKFMVYLQKENIIDESGMPKERFSAEFPKEGPSILRIQQVVRGDSAAYFCASSLDSGQFFGPGTRLTVL.

This chain links TRBV4-3 with TRBJ2-5; with no DNA, the TCRdb D assignment of TRBD2 cannot be verified. Germline assignment: CDR1 LGHNA and CDR2 YSLEER. The CDR3 extends over 15 amino acids. The CDR3 is CASSKGLAGQETQYF.

The CDR3 loop is CSVTTGSQETQYF. The chain is built from TRBV29-1 and TRBJ2-5; as DNA is missing, the TRBD1 call by TCRdb cannot be tested. CDR3 length equals 13 residues. CDR1 is SQVTM and CDR2 is ANQGSEA in the germline V gene.

V and J are TRBV18 and TRBJ2-5; the D call from TCRdb, TRBD1, cannot be confirmed without DNA. Germline CDR1 and CDR2: KGHSH and LQKENI. This CDR3 is 14 amino acids long. The CDR3: CASSPLDSEETQYF.

The V and J genes are TRBV20-1 and TRBJ2-7; TCRdb names TRBD2, which stays unverified in the absence of DNA. The CDR3 extends over 14 amino acids. The germline CDR1 and CDR2 sequences are DFQATT and SNEGSKA (reference sequence). This CDR3 is CSARVRTMSYEQYF.

The rearrangement links TRBV5-1 to TRBJ2-1; TCRdb proposes TRBD2, but this gene call is untestable without DNA. The CDR3 sequence is 17 residues long. Per germline, CDR1 SGHRS and CDR2 YFSETQ. CDR3 sequence: CASSLGPTSGSTNEQFF.

The chain recombines TRBV12-3 or TRBV12-4 with TRBJ2-1; no DNA is available, so the TRBD1 call from TCRdb remains unchecked. The CDR3 has 11 amino acids. This chain's CDR3 is CASTLGVEQFF.

The chain joins TRBV11-2 to TRBJ1-2. Germline CDR1 is SGHAT and CDR2 is FQNNGV. The CDR3 spans 15 residues. The CDR3 sequence is CASERLGSLGGGYTF. Looking up the rest from reference TRBV11-2 and TRBJ1-2 gives the full variable domain: EAGVAQSPRYKIIEKRQSVAFWCNPISGHATLYWYQQILGQGPKLLIQFQNNGVVDDSQLPKDRFSAERLKGVDSTLKIQPAKLEDSAVYLCASERLGSLGGGYTFGSGTRLTVV.

The chain uses TRBV20-1 and TRBJ1-3; TCRdb lists TRBD1, though no DNA is available to test this call. CDR1 and CDR2 from the germline V gene are DFQATT and SNEGSKA (reference sequence). This CDR3 has 14 amino acids. This CDR3 reads CSATGQGYGNTIYF.

CDR3 sequence: CASSRGQGALDIQYF. The chain links TRBV7-3 to TRBJ2-4; the TRBD1 assignment by TCRdb is unverifiable without DNA. The CDR3 loop spans 15 amino acids. The V gene's germline CDR1 is SGHTA and CDR2 FQGTGA. Together with reference TRBV7-3 and TRBJ2-4, the CDR3 gives the full variable domain: GAGVSQTPSNKVTEKGKYVELRCDPISGHTALYWYRQSLGQGPEFLIYFQGTGAADDSGLPNDRFFAVRPEGSVSTLKIQRTERGDSAVYLCASSRGQGALDIQYFGAGTRLSVL.

The J gene is TRBJ1-6, the V gene TRBV12-3 or TRBV12-4. The CDR3 runs to 17 residues. The CDR3 here is CASSLGELGRGNSPLHF.

The chain employs TRBV5-1 and TRBJ2-1; with no DNA, the TCRdb D assignment of TRBD1 cannot be verified. CDR1 is SGHRS and CDR2 is YFSETQ in the germline V gene. The CDR3 runs 14 residues. The CDR3: CASSFPGPQNEQFF.

J is TRBJ2-2 and V is TRBV18; the D call of TRBD1 rests on TCRdb alone, since no DNA is present to check it. Germline CDR1 is KGHSH and CDR2 is LQKENI. The CDR3 extends over 18 amino acids. CDR3 amino acids: CASSQWSGTELNTGELFF. The entire variable domain, with the rest obtained from reference TRBV18 and TRBJ2-2, is as follows: NAGVMQNPRHLVRRRGQEARLRCSPMKGHSHVYWYRQLPEEGLKFMVYLQKENIIDESGMPKERFSAEFPKEGPSILRIQQVVRGDSAAYFCASSQWSGTELNTGELFFGEGSRLTVL.